Listed here are 10 T cell receptor beta chains from one sample, sequenced in a study of PD-1 blockade in classical Hodgkin lymphoma. Sample time point: cycle 4 day 1 (C4D1), after five to seven weeks of nivolumab. Exposure to brentuximab vedotin varied, and each patient had relapsed following autologous stem cell transplantation. Profiled with immunoSEQ multiplex PCR; TCRdb holds only in-frame clones, not every one. The table shows 25,000 to 35,000 clones, with roughly 87% occurring only once. Source: peripheral blood mononuclear cells (PBMCs), taken before the fourth cycle of nivolumab. These receptors originate from a human donor with classical Hodgkin lymphoma.

V and J are TRBV7-9 and TRBJ2-5, with D possibly called TRBD1 or TRBD2 (5 bases each). The V gene lost 7 bases and the J gene lost 5 bases, with 17 bases spanning the gap. CDR3 size: 14 residues. Germline V lookup: CDR1 SEHNR, CDR2 FQNEAQ (reference sequence). The DNA of the CDR3 is TGTGCCAGCACGGGGACCCCCGTAGACGAGACCCAGTACTTC. This translates into CASTGTPVDETQYF.

The gene calls are TRBV21-1 and TRBJ2-7. TRBV21-1 is reported as a pseudogene. The CDR3 is 13 amino acids. The CDR3 nucleotides read TGTGCCAGCAGCCCCCCGCAAGGCTACGAGCAGTACTTC. As protein: CASSPPQGYEQYF.

The chain is built from TRBV2 and TRBJ2-7; 8 bases match TRBD2. Germline V gene data show CDR1 as SNHLY and CDR2 as FYNNEI. The CDR3 loop spans 16 amino acids. Germline trimming cut 6 bases from V and 1 base from J; bases unmatched to any gene: 11. CDR3 loop: CASSQGLAISSYEQYF. The CDR3 DNA is TGTGCCAGCAGCCAAGGACTAGCCATATCATCCTACGAGCAGTACTTC.

The chain joins TRBV29-1 to TRBJ2-3; 7 bases fit TRBD1. This CDR3 comprises 15 residues. Unmatched junction bases numbered 12, after V lost 6 bases and J lost 3 bases. CDR1 is SQVTM, CDR2 ANQGSEA, per germline. The CDR3 region is CSVGTALGRTDTQYF. The DNA for the CDR3 is TGCAGCGTCGGGACAGCATTAGGTCGGACAGATACGCAGTATTTT.

The rearrangement joins TRBV6-5 to TRBJ2-1; D might be TRBD2 (6 bases). V was trimmed by 9 bases and J by 7 bases, leaving 16 bases between them. Germline V gene lookup returns CDR1 MNHEY and CDR2 SVGAGI. The CDR3 consists of 13 residues. The CDR3: CASKRVQGNEQFF. In nucleotides, the CDR3 is TGTGCCAGTAAGCGGGTTCAGGGAAATGAGCAGTTCTTC.

This clone was observed a few times. This sequence joins TRBV7-3 and TRBJ2-1, with D tentatively TRBD1 (5 bases). With 5 bases removed from V and 11 bases from J, the gap between germline ends came to 19 bases. This CDR3 has 14 amino acids. CDR1 is SGHTA, CDR2 FQGTGA, per germline. The CDR3 sequence is CASSLRGGTEQQFF. CDR3 in DNA: TGTGCCAGCAGCCTAAGGGGCGGTACAGAGCAGCAGTTCTTC.

CDR3 amino acids: CASSMGLVAQHF. CDR3 in DNA: TGTGCCAGTAGTATGGGTCTCGTGGCCCAGCATTTT. The chain has TRBV19 and TRBJ1-5, with D uncertain. Between the trimmed V and J ends, which lost 3 bases and 11 bases, there was a span of 11 bases. CDR1 is LNHDA and CDR2 is SQIVND in the germline V gene (reference sequence). The CDR3 spans 12 residues. The variable domain in full, completed from reference TRBV19 and TRBJ1-5, reads DGGITQSPKYLFRKEGQNVTLSCEQNLNHDAMYWYRQDPGQGLRLIYYSQIVNDFQKGDIAEGYSVSREKKESFPLTVTSAQKNPTAFYLCASSMGLVAQHFGDGTRLSIL.

The rearrangement joins TRBV7-9 to TRBJ1-2; D gene uncertain. V shed 4 bases and J shed 4 bases, with 19 bases lying between them. This CDR3 is 16 amino acids long. CDR1 and CDR2 (germline): SEHNR, FQNEAQ (reference sequence). CDR3 sequence reads: CASSYLEVSFRYGYTF. CDR3 bases: TGTGCCAGCAGCTACCTGGAGGTTTCTTTCCGCTATGGCTACACCTTC.

This clone was counted a single time. This rearrangement joins TRBV14 to TRBJ2-2; 11 bases match TRBD2. The CDR3 loop spans 16 amino acids. Germline loops: CDR1 SGHDN, CDR2 FVKESK. Unmatched junction bases numbered 4, after V lost 1 base and J lost 6 bases. CDR3 loop: CASSQGLAGSAGELFF. DNA for the CDR3: TGTGCCAGCAGCCAAGGACTAGCGGGGTCGGCCGGGGAGCTGTTTTTT.

The chain carries TRBV11-2 and TRBJ1-4; 7 bases are a match to TRBD1. This CDR3 is 15 amino acids long. Trimming removed 5 bases from V and 3 bases from J; junction bases left unmatched: 6. Germline V gene lookup returns CDR1 SGHAT and CDR2 FQNNGV. The CDR3 nucleotides are TGTGCCAGCAGCGCACGACAGGGACCTAATGAAAAACTGTTTTTT. Translating it yields CASSARQGPNEKLFF.